In its sample, the clone carrying this T cell receptor beta chain was seen a few times. The antigen is unknown. Sequencing targeted expressed TCRB transcripts, as all isolated RNA had been reverse transcribed. The assay was immunoSEQ multiplex PCR, and TCRdb's table has in-frame clones only and misses some. Here the sample spans under 350,000 clones, 24% being singletons. This specimen comes from a study of beta chain features in type 1 diabetes. Study as a whole: Taken together, all samples contributed approximately 110 million examined sorted cells.

Points from the study as a whole: All four CD4+ subsets of Type 1 diabetes patients contained TCRB CDR3s that were moderately but significantly shorter. Patients' naive, central memory and regulatory TCRB repertoires appeared more alike than those of healthy donors.

V lost 10 bases to trimming and J lost 5 bases, with 21 bases between them. CDR1 and CDR2 from the germline V gene are ENHRY and SYGVKD. The CDR3 consists of 15 residues. A heparinised blood draw that averaged around 100 mL was obtained once from each donor. Cells sorted by CD45RO/CCR7/CD25/CD127/CD95/CD27 comprised CD4+ naive, central memory, regulatory and stem cell-like memory cells. Sequencing was done on a sample of naive CD4+ T cells from blood. The rearrangement links TRBV10-3 to TRBJ2-1; D is unclear. The sequence derives from a woman aged 30 to 39 with type 1 diabetes. CDR3 loop: CASSKEARFNNEQFF. CDR3 bases: TGTGCCAGCAGCAAGGAAGCGCGGTTCAACAATGAGCAGTTCTTC.